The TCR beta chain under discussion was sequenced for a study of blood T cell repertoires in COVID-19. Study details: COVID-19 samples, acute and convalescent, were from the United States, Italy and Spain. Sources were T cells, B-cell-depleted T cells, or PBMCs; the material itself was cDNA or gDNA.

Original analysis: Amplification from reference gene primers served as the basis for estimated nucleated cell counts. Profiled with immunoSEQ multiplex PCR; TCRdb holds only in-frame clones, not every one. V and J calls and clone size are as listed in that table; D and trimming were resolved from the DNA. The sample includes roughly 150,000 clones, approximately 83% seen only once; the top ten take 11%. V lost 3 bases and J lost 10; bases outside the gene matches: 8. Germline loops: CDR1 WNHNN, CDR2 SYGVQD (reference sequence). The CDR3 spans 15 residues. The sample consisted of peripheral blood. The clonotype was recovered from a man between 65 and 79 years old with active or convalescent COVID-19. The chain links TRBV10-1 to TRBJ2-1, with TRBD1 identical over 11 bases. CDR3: CASSDPTWTGGEQFF. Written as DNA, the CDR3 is TGCGCCAGCAGTGACCCCACCTGGACAGGGGGCGAGCAGTTCTTC.